One sample yielded the 6 T cell receptor beta chains listed below, sequenced in a study of relationships among human T cell subsets. TCR alpha and beta CDR3s were amplified from mRNA by semiquantitative ARM-PCR. In ARM-PCR, communal superprimers followed tagged nested gene-specific primers for exponential amplification. MiXCR, applied by TCRdb to the multiplex PCR reads, yields one record per CDR3 protein. The sample has roughly 4,900 distinct CDR3 sequences, about four fifths seen once. Sequenced material: total T cells sorted from blood. All receptors derive from a man between 40 and 49 years old in good health.

The chain combines TRBV6-1 with TRBJ2-3, with D tentatively TRBD2 (6 bases). This CDR3 has 13 amino acids. Trimming left V 8 bases short and J 3 bases short, with 12 bases between. Germline-derived CDR1 and CDR2 are MNHNS and SASEGT. The CDR3 sequence is CASGPGRTDTQYF. CDR3 nucleotide sequence: TGTGCCAGCGGCCCCGGGAGAACAGATACGCAGTATTTT.

The rearrangement joins TRBV12-3 or TRBV12-4 to TRBJ1-1; 8 bases fit TRBD1. J gave up 2 bases and V 7 bases, and 9 bases lay outside the gene matches. The CDR3 spans 15 residues. The CDR3 loop reads CASTGQGGGNTEAFF. DNA of the CDR3: TGTGCCAGCACAGGACAGGGAGGGGGAAACACTGAAGCTTTCTTT.

This sequence joins TRBV20-1 and TRBJ1-5, with TRBD1 matching 7 bases. The CDR3 runs 13 residues. Germline-derived CDR1 and CDR2 are DFQATT and SNEGSKA (reference sequence). J was trimmed by 4 bases and V by 7 bases; bases with no gene match: 7. The CDR3 is CSGRQGGNQPQHF. The CDR3 DNA is TGCAGTGGAAGACAGGGAGGAAATCAGCCCCAGCATTTT.

The genes are TRBV11-2 and TRBJ2-3, with 12 bases aligning to TRBD2. V lost 6 bases, J lost 2 bases, and 3 bases stayed unmatched. Germline V gives CDR1 SGHAT, CDR2 FQNNGV. CDR3 size: 15 residues. The CDR3 region is CASSWTSGATDTQYF. The DNA of the CDR3 is TGTGCCAGCAGTTGGACTAGCGGGGCCACAGATACGCAGTATTTT.

This chain connects TRBV5-5 to TRBJ1-1; TRBD1 matches 8 bases. This CDR3 contains 16 residues. Trimming at V came to 0 bases and at J to 4 bases, leaving 8 bases not matched to a gene. CDR1 SGHKS and CDR2 YYEKEE come from the germline V gene (reference sequence). This CDR3 reads CASSLVSGQGSTEAFF. In DNA, the CDR3 is TGTGCCAGCAGCTTGGTCAGCGGACAGGGTAGCACTGAAGCTTTCTTT.

The rearrangement joins TRBV7-9 to TRBJ1-2; D unresolved. Trimming took off 4 bases at V and 8 bases at J, with 5 bases between the two ends. Germline loops: CDR1 SEHNR, CDR2 FQNEAQ (reference sequence). This CDR3 spans 10 amino acids. CDR3 in amino acids: CASSSEGYTF. CDR3 nucleotide sequence: TGTGCCAGCAGCTCGGAGGGCTACACCTTC.